This T cell receptor beta chain originates from a study of monozygotic twins with inflammatory bowel disease. Details on this clonotype: Its antigen is currently unknown.

Each UMI, carrying a 6-nucleotide sample barcode, came from template switching. From its re-call of the 5' RACE reads, TCRdb lists each CDR3 protein once, without DNA. The sample table sets out 400,000 to 500,000 distinct CDR3 sequences. The CDR3 contains 13 residues. Germline loops: CDR1 MNHEY, CDR2 SVGAGI. Study-wide findings and caveats: Discrimination among different T cell subtypes was not achievable.

This sequence was found in a human donor with ulcerative colitis or Crohn's disease, or a healthy co-twin of an affected twin (not recorded which). The J gene is TRBJ1-2, the V gene TRBV6-5. The sample was blood. The CDR3 spells CASSPTPMGGYTF.